The clone carrying this T cell receptor beta chain came up many times. Documented time point: persistent/refractory GD, antithyroid drugs over 5 years with positive TRAb. RNA extracted from PBMCs served as the sequencing template. The sample belongs to a study of regulatory T cells in long-lasting Graves disease. TCR beta libraries were built with iRepertoire HTBI primers and Arm-PCR of CDR3 regions. MiXCR, run by TCRdb on the multiplex PCR reads, gives a single entry per CDR3 protein. The repertoire has about 400,000 distinct CDR3 sequences, around 21% of them found once; the top ten carry 20% to 25%. Germline values: CDR1 MNHNS, CDR2 SASEGT. Trimming left V 9 bases short and J 7 bases short, with 13 bases between. The CDR3 spans 13 residues.

The specimen comprised peripheral blood mononuclear cells (PBMCs), sampled when the disease was refractory, from a patient treated with antithyroid drugs. J is TRBJ1-6 and V is TRBV6-1; weak D call: TRBD1 (5 bases). The TCR was taken from a female donor with Graves disease. DNA of the CDR3: TGTGCCAGTCAGGGTTTCGTAAATTCACCCCTCCACTTT. Translating it yields CASQGFVNSPLHF.